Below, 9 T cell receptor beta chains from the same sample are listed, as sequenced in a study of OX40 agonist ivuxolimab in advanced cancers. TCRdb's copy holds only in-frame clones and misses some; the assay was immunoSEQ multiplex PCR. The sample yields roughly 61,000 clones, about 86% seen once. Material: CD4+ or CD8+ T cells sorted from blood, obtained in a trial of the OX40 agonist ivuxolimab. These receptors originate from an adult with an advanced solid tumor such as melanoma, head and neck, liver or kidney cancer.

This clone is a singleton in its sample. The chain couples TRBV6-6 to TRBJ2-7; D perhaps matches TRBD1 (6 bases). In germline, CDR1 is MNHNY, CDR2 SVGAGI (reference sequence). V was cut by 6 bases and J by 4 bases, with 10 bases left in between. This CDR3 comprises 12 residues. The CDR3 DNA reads TGTGCCAGCAGCCAGGGGTTGTACGAGCAGTACTTC. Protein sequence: CASSQGLYEQYF.

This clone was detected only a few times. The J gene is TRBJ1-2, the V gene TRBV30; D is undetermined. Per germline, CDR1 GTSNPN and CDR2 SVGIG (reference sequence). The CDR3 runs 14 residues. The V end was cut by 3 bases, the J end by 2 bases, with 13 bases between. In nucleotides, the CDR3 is TGTGCCTGGAGGGACCGAGGCCGGAACTATGGCTACACCTTC. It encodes CAWRDRGRNYGYTF.

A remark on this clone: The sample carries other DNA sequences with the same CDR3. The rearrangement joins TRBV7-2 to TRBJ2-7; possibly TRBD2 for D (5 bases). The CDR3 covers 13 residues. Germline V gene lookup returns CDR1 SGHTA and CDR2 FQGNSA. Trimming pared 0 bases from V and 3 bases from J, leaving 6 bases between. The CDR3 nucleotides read TGTGCCAGCAGCTTAGCAGGAGGCTACGAGCAGTACTTC. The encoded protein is CASSLAGGYEQYF.

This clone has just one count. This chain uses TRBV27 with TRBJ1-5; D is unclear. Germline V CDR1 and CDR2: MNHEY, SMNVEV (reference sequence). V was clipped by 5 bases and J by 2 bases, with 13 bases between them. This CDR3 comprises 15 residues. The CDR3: CASSGSPFGNQPQHF. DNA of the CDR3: TGTGCCAGCAGTGGCAGTCCCTTTGGCAATCAGCCCCAGCATTTT.

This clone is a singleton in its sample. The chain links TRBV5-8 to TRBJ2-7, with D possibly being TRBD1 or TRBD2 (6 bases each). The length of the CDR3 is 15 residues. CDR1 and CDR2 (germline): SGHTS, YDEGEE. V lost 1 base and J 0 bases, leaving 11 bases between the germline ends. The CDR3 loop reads CASSLIPGASYEQYF. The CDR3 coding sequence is TGTGCCAGCAGCTTGATCCCGGGGGCCTCCTACGAGCAGTACTTC.

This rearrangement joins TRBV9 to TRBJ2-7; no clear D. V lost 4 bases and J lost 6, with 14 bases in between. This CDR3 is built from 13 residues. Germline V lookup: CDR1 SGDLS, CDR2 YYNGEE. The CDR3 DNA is TGTGCCAGCAGCCCGAGCACGTTCGGCGAGCAGTACTTC. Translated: CASSPSTFGEQYF.

CDR3: CASLPDLDGHYGYTF. Written as DNA, the CDR3 is TGTGCCAGCCTCCCCGATTTAGACGGGCACTATGGCTACACCTTC. The chain employs TRBV2 and TRBJ1-2; no clear D. Germline V lookup: CDR1 SNHLY, CDR2 FYNNEI. The CDR3 totals 15 residues. The V and J ends lost 8 bases and 3 bases respectively, with 19 bases between them.

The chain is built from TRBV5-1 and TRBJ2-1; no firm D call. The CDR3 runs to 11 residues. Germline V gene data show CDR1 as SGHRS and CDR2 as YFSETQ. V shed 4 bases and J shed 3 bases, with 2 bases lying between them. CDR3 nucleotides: TGCGCCAGCAGCAGCTACAATGAGCAGTTCTTC. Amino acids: CASSSYNEQFF.

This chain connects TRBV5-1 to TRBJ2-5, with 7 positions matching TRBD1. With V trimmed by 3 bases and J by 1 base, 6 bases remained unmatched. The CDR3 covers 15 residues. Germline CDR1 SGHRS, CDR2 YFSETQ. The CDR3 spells CASSSGTVPQETQYF. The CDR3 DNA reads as TGCGCCAGCAGCTCCGGGACAGTCCCCCAAGAGACCCAGTACTTC. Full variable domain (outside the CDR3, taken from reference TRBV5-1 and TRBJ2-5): KAGVTQTPRYLIKTRGQQVTLSCSPISGHRSVSWYQQTPGQGLQFLFEYFSETQRNKGNFPGRFSGRQFSNSRSEMNVSTLELGDSALYLCASSSGTVPQETQYFGPGTRLLVL.